This T cell receptor beta chain stems from a study of T-cell memory formation after mild COVID-19. Looking at the study overall: Clusters were largely donor specific.

This clonotype turned up a few times. Its antigen remains unidentified. 5'RACE primed from the constant segment yielded TCR alpha and TCR beta cDNA libraries bearing sample barcodes and UMIs. TCRdb fed the 5' RACE reads into MiXCR, producing one record per CDR3 protein. In the table there are about 270,000 distinct CDR3 sequences, about a sixth of which are singletons. CDR1 is SGDLS, CDR2 YYNGEE, per germline. Trimming took 0 bases from V and 5 from J, leaving 14 bases between them. This CDR3 region has 15 residues. Whole-study results and caveats: For contracting clones, CD4+ ones sat mainly in CM and EM, CD8+ in EMRA. Clones that shrank (day 15 to 85) were balanced CD4/CD8, whereas later expanders leaned CD4+.

This rearrangement joins TRBV9 to TRBJ1-2; D might be TRBD1 (5 bases). The TCR comes from a man aged 18 to 29 who had mild COVID-19 (a few samples of this study predate the infection). Cell type and time point are not known. Sample: PBMCs or a T cell subset sorted from them (not recorded which). The CDR3 is CASSVGADTPYGYTF. DNA for the CDR3: TGTGCCAGCAGCGTAGGGGCGGACACGCCATATGGCTACACCTTC.